The present T cell receptor (beta chain) was sequenced within a study of T cell responses to AZD1222 COVID-19 vaccine. Measured with immunoSEQ multiplex PCR; TCRdb has only the in-frame clones, and not every one. The sample records under 150,000 clones, 80% to 95% being singletons. The germline V gene encodes CDR1 SGHNT and CDR2 YYREEE (reference sequence). The length of the CDR3 is 15 residues. V gave up 5 bases and J gave up 1 base; unmatched junction bases: 6. Concerning this clone: As yet, its antigen is unknown.

The study's findings and limits: Repertoire sampling was restricted to post-peak T cell response timepoints. When two AZD1222 doses had been given, Spike-specific TCR breadth and depth rose.

This clonotype was sampled from an adult who received the AZD1222 COVID-19 vaccine. The sample consisted of peripheral blood, taken 28 days after the second AZD1222 dose. The chain is built from TRBV5-4 and TRBJ2-5; 9 bases are shared with TRBD2. CDR3 DNA sequence: TGTGCCAGCAGGGACGCTAGCGGGGTCCAAGAGACCCAGTACTTC. It specifies CASRDASGVQETQYF.